These T cell receptor beta chains were read from a single sample in a study of early stage breast cancer tumors. The data were produced by immunoSEQ multiplex PCR, yet TCRdb's version contains in-frame clones alone and is incomplete. The sample gives 30,000 or so clones, 72% of which show up once; roughly a third is in the top ten. Sequences were obtained from blood. The receptors derive from a person aged 45 to 59 with breast cancer. The conserved cysteine and the conserved F or W are not part of the CDR3 here.

CDR3aa: AWSGGAFYNEQF; v_gene: TRBV30; j_gene: TRBJ2-1
CDR3aa: ASSEEETQY; v_gene: TRBV7-2; j_gene: TRBJ2-5
CDR3aa: ASSYGGSRTEAF; v_gene: TRBV6-5; j_gene: TRBJ1-1
CDR3aa: ASSLGTGGPGNEQF; v_gene: TRBV5-6; j_gene: TRBJ2-1
CDR3aa: ASSLAGSGNTIY; v_gene: TRBV7-6; j_gene: TRBJ1-3
CDR3aa: ASSFGQGFRQPQH; v_gene: TRBV28; j_gene: TRBJ1-5
CDR3aa: ASSEQGGRLDNEQF; v_gene: TRBV9; j_gene: TRBJ2-1
CDR3aa: ASSYSSGSSYEQY; v_gene: TRBV6-6; j_gene: TRBJ2-7
CDR3aa: ASSPPGTAGVDQETQY; v_gene: TRBV5-5; j_gene: TRBJ2-5
CDR3aa: ASSVDRSGSNYGYT; v_gene: TRBV9; j_gene: TRBJ1-2
CDR3aa: AISESLAGAGDEQY; v_gene: TRBV10-3; j_gene: TRBJ2-7
CDR3aa: ASSRDLEETQY; v_gene: TRBV19; j_gene: TRBJ2-5
CDR3aa: ASSPGTVGNTEAF; v_gene: TRBV2; j_gene: TRBJ1-1
CDR3aa: ASSPGLGPAGEQF; v_gene: TRBV7-7; j_gene: TRBJ2-1
CDR3aa: ASSTKRRY; v_gene: TRBV21-1; j_gene: TRBJ2-7
CDR3aa: ASSVEGTGTEAF; v_gene: TRBV9; j_gene: TRBJ1-1
CDR3aa: ASSHPQTGEAF; v_gene: TRBV6-1; j_gene: TRBJ1-1
CDR3aa: ASSAGTGGNIQY; v_gene: TRBV9; j_gene: TRBJ2-4
CDR3aa: ASSPRHANTGELF; v_gene: TRBV6-4; j_gene: TRBJ2-2
CDR3aa: ASSERRVVPHEQY; v_gene: TRBV10-1; j_gene: TRBJ2-7
CDR3aa: ASSYRGYTEAF; v_gene: TRBV6-6; j_gene: TRBJ1-1
CDR3aa: ASTRTSGSRDNEQF; v_gene: TRBV23-1; j_gene: TRBJ2-1
CDR3aa: ASSPTLYSTRGPGELF; v_gene: TRBV18; j_gene: TRBJ2-2
CDR3aa: ASSARGSYEQY; v_gene: TRBV9; j_gene: TRBJ2-7
CDR3aa: ASSQSRAGDYGYT; v_gene: TRBV23-1; j_gene: TRBJ1-2
CDR3aa: ATRGQGSSYEQY; v_gene: TRBV15; j_gene: TRBJ2-7
CDR3aa: ASSLDRNTEAF; v_gene: TRBV19; j_gene: TRBJ1-1
CDR3aa: ASSDSGRSHNEQF; v_gene: TRBV6-1; j_gene: TRBJ2-1
CDR3aa: ASTRPGSAYEQY; v_gene: TRBV6-5; j_gene: TRBJ2-7
CDR3aa: ASSVEIGGTDTQY; v_gene: TRBV9; j_gene: TRBJ2-3
CDR3aa: ASSLTGTSGQETQY; v_gene: TRBV7-3; j_gene: TRBJ2-5
CDR3aa: ATSGHREGQETQY; v_gene: TRBV15; j_gene: TRBJ2-5
CDR3aa: ASSPDSTDTQY; v_gene: TRBV5-1; j_gene: TRBJ2-3
CDR3aa: AWMPNPEGYGYT; v_gene: TRBV30; j_gene: TRBJ1-2
CDR3aa: ASSLWSRTPGEQY; v_gene: TRBV5-6; j_gene: TRBJ2-7
CDR3aa: ASGGRAGGYGGNEQF; v_gene: TRBV11-1; j_gene: TRBJ2-1
CDR3aa: ASSLETVGEQY; v_gene: TRBV7-9; j_gene: TRBJ2-7
CDR3aa: ASSSETGGPGANVLT; v_gene: TRBV5-4; j_gene: TRBJ2-6
CDR3aa: SVDAPTGELF; v_gene: TRBV29-1; j_gene: TRBJ2-2
CDR3aa: ASSLDRNQPQH; v_gene: TRBV7-9; j_gene: TRBJ1-5
CDR3aa: ASSVSDLNTGNTIY; v_gene: TRBV9; j_gene: TRBJ1-3
CDR3aa: ASSLPWGLAGDEQF; v_gene: TRBV9; j_gene: TRBJ2-1
CDR3aa: ASSPPTQY; v_gene: TRBV7-9; j_gene: TRBJ2-5
CDR3aa: ASSLGGATNEKLF; v_gene: TRBV5-4; j_gene: TRBJ1-4
CDR3aa: ASSRVLGGLITAF; v_gene: TRBV4-2; j_gene: TRBJ1-1
CDR3aa: ASSLAHSSNEQF; v_gene: TRBV5-1; j_gene: TRBJ2-1
CDR3aa: ASSPGLVGNEQF; v_gene: TRBV19; j_gene: TRBJ2-1
CDR3aa: ASSVGQGNEQF; v_gene: TRBV9; j_gene: TRBJ2-1
CDR3aa: SALVTSTGNTIY; v_gene: TRBV29-1; j_gene: TRBJ1-3
CDR3aa: ASSPGQGSIGYT; v_gene: TRBV5-1; j_gene: TRBJ1-2
CDR3aa: AISARGRESEQF; v_gene: TRBV10-3; j_gene: TRBJ2-1
CDR3aa: ASSNQDGAGELF; v_gene: TRBV19; j_gene: TRBJ2-2